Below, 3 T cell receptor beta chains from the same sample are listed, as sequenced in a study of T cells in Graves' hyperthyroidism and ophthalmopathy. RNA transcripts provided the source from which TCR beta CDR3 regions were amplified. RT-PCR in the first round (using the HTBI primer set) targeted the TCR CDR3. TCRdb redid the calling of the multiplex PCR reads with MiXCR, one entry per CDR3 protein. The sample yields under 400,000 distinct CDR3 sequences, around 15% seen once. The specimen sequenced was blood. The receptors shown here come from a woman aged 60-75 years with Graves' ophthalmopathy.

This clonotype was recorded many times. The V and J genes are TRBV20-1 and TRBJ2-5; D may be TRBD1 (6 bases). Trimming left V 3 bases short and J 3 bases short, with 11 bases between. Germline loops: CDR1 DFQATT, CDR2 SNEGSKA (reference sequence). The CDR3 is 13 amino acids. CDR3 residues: CSASLRGKETQYF. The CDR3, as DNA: TGCAGTGCTAGTTTGAGGGGGAAAGAGACCCAGTACTTC.

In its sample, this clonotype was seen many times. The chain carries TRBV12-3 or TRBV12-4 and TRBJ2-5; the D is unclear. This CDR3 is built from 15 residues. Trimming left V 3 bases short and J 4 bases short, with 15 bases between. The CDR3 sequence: CASSFGNAQGETQYF. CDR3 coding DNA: TGTGCCAGCAGTTTTGGAAACGCCCAAGGAGAGACCCAGTACTTC.

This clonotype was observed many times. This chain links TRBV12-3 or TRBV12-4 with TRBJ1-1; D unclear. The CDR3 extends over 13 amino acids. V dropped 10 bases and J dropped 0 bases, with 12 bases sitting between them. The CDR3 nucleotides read TGTGCCACCGATGGAGGGTTGAACACTGAAGCTTTCTTT. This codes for CATDGGLNTEAFF.